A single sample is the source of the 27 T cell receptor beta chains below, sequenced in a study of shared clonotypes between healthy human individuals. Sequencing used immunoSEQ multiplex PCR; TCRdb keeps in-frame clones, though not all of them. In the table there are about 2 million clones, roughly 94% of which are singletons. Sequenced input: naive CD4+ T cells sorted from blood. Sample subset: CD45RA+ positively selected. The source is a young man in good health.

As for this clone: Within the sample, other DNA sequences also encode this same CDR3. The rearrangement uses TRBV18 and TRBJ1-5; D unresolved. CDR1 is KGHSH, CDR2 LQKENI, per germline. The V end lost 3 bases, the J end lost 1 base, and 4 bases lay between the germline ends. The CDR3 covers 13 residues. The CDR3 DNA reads TGTGCCAGCTCACCGTTGAGCAATCAGCCCCAGCATTTT. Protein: CASSPLSNQPQHF.

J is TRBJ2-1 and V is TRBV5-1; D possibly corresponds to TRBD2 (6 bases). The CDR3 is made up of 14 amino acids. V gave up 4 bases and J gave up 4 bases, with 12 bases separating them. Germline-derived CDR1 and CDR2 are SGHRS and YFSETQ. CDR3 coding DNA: TGCGCCAGCAGCGGGGCTAGCGCATACAATGAGCAGTTCTTC. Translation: CASSGASAYNEQFF.

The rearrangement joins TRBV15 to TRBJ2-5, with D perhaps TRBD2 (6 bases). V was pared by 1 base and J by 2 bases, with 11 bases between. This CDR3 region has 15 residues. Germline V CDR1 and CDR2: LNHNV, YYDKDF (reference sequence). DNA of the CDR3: TGTGCCACCAGCAGAGTACCCGGGAGACAAGAGACCCAGTACTTC. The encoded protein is CATSRVPGRQETQYF.

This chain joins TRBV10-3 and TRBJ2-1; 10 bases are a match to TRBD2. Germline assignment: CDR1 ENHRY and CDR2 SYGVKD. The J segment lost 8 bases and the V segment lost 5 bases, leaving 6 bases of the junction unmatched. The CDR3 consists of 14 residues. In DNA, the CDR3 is TGTGCCATCAGTAGCGGGGGGGCTGTAGATGAGCAGTTCTTC. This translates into CAISSGGAVDEQFF.

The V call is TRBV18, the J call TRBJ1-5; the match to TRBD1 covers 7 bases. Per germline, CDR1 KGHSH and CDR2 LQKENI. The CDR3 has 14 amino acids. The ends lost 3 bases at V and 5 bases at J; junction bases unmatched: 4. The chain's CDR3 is CASSPGTADQPQHF. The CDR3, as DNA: TGTGCCAGCTCACCGGGGACAGCGGATCAGCCCCAGCATTTT.

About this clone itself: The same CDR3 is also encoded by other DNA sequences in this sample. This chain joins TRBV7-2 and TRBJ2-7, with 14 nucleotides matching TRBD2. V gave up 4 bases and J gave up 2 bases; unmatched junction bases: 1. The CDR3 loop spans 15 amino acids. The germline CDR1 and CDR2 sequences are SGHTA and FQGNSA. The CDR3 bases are TGTGCCAGCAGCTCGGGACTAGCGGGAGCCTACGAGCAGTACTTC. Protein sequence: CASSSGLAGAYEQYF.

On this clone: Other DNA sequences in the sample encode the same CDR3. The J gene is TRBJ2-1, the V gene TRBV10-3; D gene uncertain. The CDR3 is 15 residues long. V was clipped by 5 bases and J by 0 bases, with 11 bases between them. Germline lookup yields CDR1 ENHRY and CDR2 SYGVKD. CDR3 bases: TGTGCCATCAGTTCCGGACGGAGCTCCTACAATGAGCAGTTCTTC. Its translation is CAISSGRSSYNEQFF.

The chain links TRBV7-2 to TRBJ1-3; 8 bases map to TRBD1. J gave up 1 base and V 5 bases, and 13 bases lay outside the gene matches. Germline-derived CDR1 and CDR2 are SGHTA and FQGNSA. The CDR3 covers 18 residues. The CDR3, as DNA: TGTGCCAGCAGCCCCGAACCCAGGGGGCCCATATCTGGAAACACCATATATTTT. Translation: CASSPEPRGPISGNTIYF.

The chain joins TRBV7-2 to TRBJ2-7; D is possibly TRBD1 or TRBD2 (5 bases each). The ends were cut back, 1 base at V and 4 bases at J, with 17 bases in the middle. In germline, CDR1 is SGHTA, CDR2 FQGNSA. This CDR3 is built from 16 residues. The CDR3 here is CASSLVSYGADYEQYF. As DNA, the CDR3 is TGTGCCAGCAGCTTAGTTTCTTACGGGGCAGATTACGAGCAGTACTTC.

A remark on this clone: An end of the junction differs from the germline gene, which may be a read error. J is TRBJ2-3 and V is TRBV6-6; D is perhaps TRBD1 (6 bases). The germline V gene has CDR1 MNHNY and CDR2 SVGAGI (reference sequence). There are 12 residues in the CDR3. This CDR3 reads CASSLPQGQVSF. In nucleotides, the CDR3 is TGTGCCAGCAGCCTACCGCAGGGGCAGGTGTCCTTC.

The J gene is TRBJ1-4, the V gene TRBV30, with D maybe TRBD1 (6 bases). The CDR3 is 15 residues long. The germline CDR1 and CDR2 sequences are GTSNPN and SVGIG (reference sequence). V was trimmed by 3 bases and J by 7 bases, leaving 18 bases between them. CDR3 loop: CAWRPTDRTPEKLFF. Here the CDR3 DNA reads TGTGCCTGGAGGCCTACGGACAGAACTCCTGAAAAACTGTTTTTT.

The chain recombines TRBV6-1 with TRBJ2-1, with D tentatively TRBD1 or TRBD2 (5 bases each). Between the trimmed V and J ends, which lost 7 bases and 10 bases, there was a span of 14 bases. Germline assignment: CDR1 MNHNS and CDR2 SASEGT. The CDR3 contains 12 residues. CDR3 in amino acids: CASIRDLGEQFF. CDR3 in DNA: TGTGCCAGCATACGGGACCTGGGGGAGCAGTTCTTC.

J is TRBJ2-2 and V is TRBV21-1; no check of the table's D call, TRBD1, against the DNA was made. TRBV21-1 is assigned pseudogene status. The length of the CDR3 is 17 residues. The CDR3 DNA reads TGTGCCAGCAGAAAGGGAGAACAGGGCCGGAACACCGGGGAGCTGTTTTTT. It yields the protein CASRKGEQGRNTGELFF.

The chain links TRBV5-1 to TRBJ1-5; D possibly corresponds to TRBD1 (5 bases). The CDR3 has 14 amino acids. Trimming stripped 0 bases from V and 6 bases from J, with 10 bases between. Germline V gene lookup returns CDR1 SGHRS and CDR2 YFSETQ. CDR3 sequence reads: CASSLDQGPQPQHF. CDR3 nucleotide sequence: TGCGCCAGCAGCTTGGATCAGGGTCCTCAGCCCCAGCATTTT. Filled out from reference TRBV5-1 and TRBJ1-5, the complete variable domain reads KAGVTQTPRYLIKTRGQQVTLSCSPISGHRSVSWYQQTPGQGLQFLFEYFSETQRNKGNFPGRFSGRQFSNSRSEMNVSTLELGDSALYLCASSLDQGPQPQHFGDGTRLSIL.

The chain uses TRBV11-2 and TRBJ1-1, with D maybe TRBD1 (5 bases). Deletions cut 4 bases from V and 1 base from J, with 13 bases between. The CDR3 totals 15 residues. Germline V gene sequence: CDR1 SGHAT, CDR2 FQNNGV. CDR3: CASSSSYGTNTEAFF. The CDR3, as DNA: TGTGCCAGCAGCTCGTCCTATGGGACGAACACTGAAGCTTTCTTT.

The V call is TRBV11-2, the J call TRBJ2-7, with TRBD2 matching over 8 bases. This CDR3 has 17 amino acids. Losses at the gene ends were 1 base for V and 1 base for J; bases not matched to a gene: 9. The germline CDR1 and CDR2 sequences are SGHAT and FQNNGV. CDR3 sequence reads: CASSLGPGRGTSYEQYF. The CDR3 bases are TGTGCCAGCAGCTTAGGGCCCGGGAGGGGGACTTCCTACGAGCAGTACTTC.

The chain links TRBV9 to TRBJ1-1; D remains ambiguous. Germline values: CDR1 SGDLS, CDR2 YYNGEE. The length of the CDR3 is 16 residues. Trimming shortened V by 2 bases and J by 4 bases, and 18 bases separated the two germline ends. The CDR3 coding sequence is TGTGCCAGCAGCGTGAAGCCGGGATCACCGGGCACTGAAGCTTTCTTT. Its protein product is CASSVKPGSPGTEAFF.

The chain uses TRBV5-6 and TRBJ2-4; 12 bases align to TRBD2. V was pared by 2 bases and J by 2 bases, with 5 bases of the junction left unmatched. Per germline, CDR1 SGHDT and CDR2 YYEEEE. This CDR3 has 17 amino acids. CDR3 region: CASSFGLAGFTKNIQYF. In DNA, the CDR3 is TGTGCCAGCAGCTTTGGACTAGCGGGGTTCACCAAAAACATTCAGTACTTC.

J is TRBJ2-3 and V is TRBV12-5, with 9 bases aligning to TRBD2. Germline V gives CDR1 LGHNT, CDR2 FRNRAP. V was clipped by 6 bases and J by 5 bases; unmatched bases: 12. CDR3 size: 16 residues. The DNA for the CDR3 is TGTGCTAGTGGAGGAACCGCGGGAGGGCTAAGAGATACGCAGTATTTT. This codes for CASGGTAGGLRDTQYF.

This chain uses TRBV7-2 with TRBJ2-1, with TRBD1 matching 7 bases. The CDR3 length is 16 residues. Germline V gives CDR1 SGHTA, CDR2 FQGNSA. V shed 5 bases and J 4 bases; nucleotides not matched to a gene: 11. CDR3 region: CASSPTTGNVYNEQFF. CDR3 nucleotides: TGTGCCAGCAGCCCGACGACAGGGAATGTGTACAATGAGCAGTTCTTC.

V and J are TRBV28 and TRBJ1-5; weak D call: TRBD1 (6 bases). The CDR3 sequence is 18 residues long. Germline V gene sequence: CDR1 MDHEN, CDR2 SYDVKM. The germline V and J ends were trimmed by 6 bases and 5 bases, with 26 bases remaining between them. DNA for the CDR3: TGTGCCAGCAGCCCCACAGGGACTGGTATATTTTGGCATCAGCCCCAGCATTTT. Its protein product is CASSPTGTGIFWHQPQHF.

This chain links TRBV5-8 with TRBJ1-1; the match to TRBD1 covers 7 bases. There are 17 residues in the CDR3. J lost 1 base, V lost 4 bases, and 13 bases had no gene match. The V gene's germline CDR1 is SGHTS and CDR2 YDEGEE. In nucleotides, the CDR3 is TGTGCCAGCAGCCTCTCCGGGACAGTTAAGACGAACACTGAAGCTTTCTTT. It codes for CASSLSGTVKTNTEAFF.

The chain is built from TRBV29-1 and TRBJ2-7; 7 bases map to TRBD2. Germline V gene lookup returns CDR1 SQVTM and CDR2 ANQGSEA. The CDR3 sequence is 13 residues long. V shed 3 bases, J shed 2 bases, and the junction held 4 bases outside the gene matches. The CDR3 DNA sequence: TGCAGCGTTGACGGGGGGACCGCCTACGAGCAGTACTTC. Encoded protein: CSVDGGTAYEQYF.

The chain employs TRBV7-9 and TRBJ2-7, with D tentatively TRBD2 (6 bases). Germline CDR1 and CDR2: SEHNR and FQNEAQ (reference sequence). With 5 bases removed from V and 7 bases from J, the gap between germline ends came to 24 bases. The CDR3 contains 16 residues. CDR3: CASSRGSGTARGEQYF. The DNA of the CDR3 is TGTGCCAGCAGCCGGGGGTCAGGGACGGCCCGGGGTGAGCAGTACTTC. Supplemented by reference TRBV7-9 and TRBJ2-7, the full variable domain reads DTGVSQNPRHKITKRGQNVTFRCDPISEHNRLYWYRQTLGQGPEFLTYFQNEAQLEKSRLLSDRFSAERPKGSFSTLEIQRTEQGDSAMYLCASSRGSGTARGEQYFGPGTRLTVT.

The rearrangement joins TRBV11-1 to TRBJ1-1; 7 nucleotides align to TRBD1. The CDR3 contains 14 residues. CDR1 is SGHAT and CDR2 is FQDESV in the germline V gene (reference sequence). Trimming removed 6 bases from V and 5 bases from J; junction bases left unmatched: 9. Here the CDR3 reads CASSLQGVVTEAFF. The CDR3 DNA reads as TGTGCCAGCAGTCTGCAGGGGGTCGTAACTGAAGCTTTCTTT.

The CDR3 spells CASSESGGAGGEKLFF. In DNA form, the CDR3 reads TGTGCCAGCAGTGAATCCGGAGGGGCAGGGGGAGAAAAACTGTTTTTT. This chain joins TRBV25-1 and TRBJ1-4, with TRBD1 matching over 7 bases. Germline CDR1 is MGHDK and CDR2 is SYGVNS. J lost 8 bases, V lost 1 base, and 10 bases had no gene match. This CDR3 contains 16 residues.

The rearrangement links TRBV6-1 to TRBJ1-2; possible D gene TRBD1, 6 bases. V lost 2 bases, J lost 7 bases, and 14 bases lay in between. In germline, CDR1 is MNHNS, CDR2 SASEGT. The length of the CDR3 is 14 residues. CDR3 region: CASSEIGGRGGYTF. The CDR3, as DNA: TGTGCCAGCAGTGAAATCGGGGGGCGCGGTGGCTACACCTTC.